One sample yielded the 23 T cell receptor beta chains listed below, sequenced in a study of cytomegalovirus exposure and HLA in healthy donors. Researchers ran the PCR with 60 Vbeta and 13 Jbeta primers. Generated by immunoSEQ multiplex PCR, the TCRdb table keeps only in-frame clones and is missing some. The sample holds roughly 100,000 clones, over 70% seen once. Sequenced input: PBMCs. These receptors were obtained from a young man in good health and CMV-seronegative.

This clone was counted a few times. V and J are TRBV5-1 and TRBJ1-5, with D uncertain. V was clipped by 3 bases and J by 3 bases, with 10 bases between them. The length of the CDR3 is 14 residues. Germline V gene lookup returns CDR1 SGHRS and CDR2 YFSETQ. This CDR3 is CASSSDGLNQPQHF. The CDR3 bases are TGCGCCAGCAGCTCCGACGGACTCAATCAGCCCCAGCATTTT. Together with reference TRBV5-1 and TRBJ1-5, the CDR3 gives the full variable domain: KAGVTQTPRYLIKTRGQQVTLSCSPISGHRSVSWYQQTPGQGLQFLFEYFSETQRNKGNFPGRFSGRQFSNSRSEMNVSTLELGDSALYLCASSSDGLNQPQHFGDGTRLSIL.

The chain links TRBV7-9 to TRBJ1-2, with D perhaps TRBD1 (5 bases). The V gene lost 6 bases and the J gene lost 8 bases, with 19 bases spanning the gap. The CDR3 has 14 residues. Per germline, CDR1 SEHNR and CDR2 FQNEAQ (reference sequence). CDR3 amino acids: CASSPLGLGRGYTF. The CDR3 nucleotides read TGTGCCAGCAGTCCTCTGGGACTAGGACGGGGCTACACCTTC.

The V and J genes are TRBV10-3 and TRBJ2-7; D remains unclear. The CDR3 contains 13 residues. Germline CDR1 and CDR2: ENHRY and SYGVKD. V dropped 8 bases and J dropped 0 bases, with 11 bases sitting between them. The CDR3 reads CAIGFSSSYEQYF. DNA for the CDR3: TGTGCCATCGGTTTCTCGAGCTCCTACGAGCAGTACTTC.

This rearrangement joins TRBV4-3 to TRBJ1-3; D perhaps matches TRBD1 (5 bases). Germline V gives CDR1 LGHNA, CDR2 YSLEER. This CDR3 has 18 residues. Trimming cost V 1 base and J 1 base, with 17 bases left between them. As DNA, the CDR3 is TGCGCCAGCAGCCAAGCACGGTGGAGGGGCGGTTCTGGAAACACCATATATTTT. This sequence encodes CASSQARWRGGSGNTIYF.

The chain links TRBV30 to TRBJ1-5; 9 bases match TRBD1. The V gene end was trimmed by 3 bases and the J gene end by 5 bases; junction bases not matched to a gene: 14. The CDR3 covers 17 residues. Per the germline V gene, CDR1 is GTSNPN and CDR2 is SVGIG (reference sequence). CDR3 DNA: TGTGCCTGGAGAATGGGGACAGGGAATCGAGGGGATCAGCCCCAGCATTTT. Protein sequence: CAWRMGTGNRGDQPQHF.

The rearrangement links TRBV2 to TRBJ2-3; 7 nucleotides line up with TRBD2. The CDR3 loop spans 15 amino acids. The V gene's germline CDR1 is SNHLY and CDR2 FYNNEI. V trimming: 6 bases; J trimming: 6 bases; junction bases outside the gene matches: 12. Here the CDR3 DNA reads TGTGCCAGCAGGGAGCGGGCGGGGGTAGCGGATACGCAGTATTTT. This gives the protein CASRERAGVADTQYF. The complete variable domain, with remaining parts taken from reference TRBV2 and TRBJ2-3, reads EPEVTQTPSHQVTQMGQEVILRCVPISNHLYFYWYRQILGQKVEFLVSFYNNEISEKSEIFDDQFSVERPDGSNFTLKIRSTKLEDSAMYFCASRERAGVADTQYFGPGTRLTVL.

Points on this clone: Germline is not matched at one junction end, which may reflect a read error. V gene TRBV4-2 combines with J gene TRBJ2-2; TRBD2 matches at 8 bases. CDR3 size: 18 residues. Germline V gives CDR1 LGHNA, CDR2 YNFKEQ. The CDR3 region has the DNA TGTGCCAGCAGCCAAGACGGACTAGCCACAGGGAACACCCGGGAGCTGTTTTTT. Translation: CASSQDGLATGNTRELFF.

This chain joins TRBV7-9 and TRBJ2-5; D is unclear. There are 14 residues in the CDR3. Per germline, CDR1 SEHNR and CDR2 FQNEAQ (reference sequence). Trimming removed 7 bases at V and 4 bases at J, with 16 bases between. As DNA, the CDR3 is TGTGCCAGCATCAACCTGTCAGGCAGAGAGACCCAGTACTTC. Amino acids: CASINLSGRETQYF.

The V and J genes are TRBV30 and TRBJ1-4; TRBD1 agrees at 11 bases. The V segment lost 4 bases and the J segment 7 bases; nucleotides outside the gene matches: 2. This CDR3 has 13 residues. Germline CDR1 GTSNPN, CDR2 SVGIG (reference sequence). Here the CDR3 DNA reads TGTGCCTGGACCGGGACAGGGGGTGAAAAACTGTTTTTT. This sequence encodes CAWTGTGGEKLFF.

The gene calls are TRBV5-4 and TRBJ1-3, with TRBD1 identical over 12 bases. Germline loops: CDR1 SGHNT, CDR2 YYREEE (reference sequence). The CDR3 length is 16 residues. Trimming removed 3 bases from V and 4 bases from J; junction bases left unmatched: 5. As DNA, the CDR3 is TGTGCCAGCAGCTCCGGGACAGGGGGCGCGGGAAACACCATATATTTT. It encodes CASSSGTGGAGNTIYF.

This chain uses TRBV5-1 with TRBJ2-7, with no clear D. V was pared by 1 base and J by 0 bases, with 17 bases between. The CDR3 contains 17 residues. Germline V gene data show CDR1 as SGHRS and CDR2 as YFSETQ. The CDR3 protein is CASSLNRNAPSSYEQYF. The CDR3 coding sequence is TGCGCCAGCAGCTTGAATCGAAACGCCCCGAGCTCCTACGAGCAGTACTTC.

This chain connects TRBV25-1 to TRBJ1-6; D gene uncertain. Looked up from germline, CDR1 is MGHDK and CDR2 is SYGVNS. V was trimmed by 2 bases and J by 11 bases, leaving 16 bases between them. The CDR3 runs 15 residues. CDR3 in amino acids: CASSEQALHYTPLHF. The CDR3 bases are TGTGCCAGCAGTGAACAAGCCCTCCACTATACACCCCTCCACTTT. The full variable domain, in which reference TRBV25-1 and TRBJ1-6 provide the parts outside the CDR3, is EADIYQTPRYLVIGTGKKITLECSQTMGHDKMYWYQQDPGMELHLIHYSYGVNSTEKGDLSSESTVSRIRTEHFPLTLESARPSHTSQYLCASSEQALHYTPLHFGNGTRLTVT.

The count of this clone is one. CDR3 region: CSAVTGVNYGYTF. CDR3 sequence (DNA): TGCAGCGCCGTAACGGGGGTTAACTATGGCTACACCTTC. The chain recombines TRBV29-1 with TRBJ1-2; D is perhaps TRBD1 (5 bases). Trimming took 7 bases from V and 1 from J, leaving 13 bases between them. The germline V gene has CDR1 SQVTM and CDR2 ANQGSEA. This CDR3 region has 13 residues.

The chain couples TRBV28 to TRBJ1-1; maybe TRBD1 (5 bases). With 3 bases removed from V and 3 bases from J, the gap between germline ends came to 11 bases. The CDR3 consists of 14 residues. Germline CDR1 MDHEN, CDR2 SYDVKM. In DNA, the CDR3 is TGTGCCAGCAGTTTGCAGGGCGGTTACACTGAAGCTTTCTTT. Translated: CASSLQGGYTEAFF. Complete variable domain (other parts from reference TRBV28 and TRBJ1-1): DVKVTQSSRYLVKRTGEKVFLECVQDMDHENMFWYRQDPGLGLRLIYFSYDVKMKEKGDIPEGYSVSREKKERFSLILESASTNQTSMYLCASSLQGGYTEAFFGQGTRLTVV.

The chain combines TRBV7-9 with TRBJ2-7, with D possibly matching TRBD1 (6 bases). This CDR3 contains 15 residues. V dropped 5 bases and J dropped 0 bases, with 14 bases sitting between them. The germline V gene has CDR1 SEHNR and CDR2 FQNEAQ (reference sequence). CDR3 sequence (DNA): TGTGCCAGCAGCCCACAGGGAGCGGACTCCTACGAGCAGTACTTC. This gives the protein CASSPQGADSYEQYF.

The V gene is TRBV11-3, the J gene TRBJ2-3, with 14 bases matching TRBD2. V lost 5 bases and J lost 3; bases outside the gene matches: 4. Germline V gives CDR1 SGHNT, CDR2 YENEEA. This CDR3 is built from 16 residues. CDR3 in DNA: TGTGCCAGCAGCAGAGGGACTAGCGGGAGTACAGATACGCAGTATTTT. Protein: CASSRGTSGSTDTQYF.

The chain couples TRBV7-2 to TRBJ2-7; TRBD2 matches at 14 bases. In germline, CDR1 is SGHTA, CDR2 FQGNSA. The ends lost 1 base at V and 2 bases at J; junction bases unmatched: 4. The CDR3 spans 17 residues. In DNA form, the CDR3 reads TGTGCCAGCAGCTTAGGACCGGGACTAGCGGGGGCCTACGAGCAGTACTTC. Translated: CASSLGPGLAGAYEQYF.

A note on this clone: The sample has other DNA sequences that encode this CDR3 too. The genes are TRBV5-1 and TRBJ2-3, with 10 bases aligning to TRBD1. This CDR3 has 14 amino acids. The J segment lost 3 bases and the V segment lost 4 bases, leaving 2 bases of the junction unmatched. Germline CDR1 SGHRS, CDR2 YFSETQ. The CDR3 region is CASSPGQGTDTQYF. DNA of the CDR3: TGCGCCAGCAGCCCGGGACAGGGGACAGATACGCAGTATTTT.

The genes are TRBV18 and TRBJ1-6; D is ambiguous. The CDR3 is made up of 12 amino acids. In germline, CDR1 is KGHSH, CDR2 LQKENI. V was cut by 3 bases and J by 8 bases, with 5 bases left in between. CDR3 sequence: CASSPSDSPLHF. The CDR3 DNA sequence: TGTGCCAGCTCACCTTCCGATTCACCCCTCCACTTT. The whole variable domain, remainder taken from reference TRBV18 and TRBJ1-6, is NAGVMQNPRHLVRRRGQEARLRCSPMKGHSHVYWYRQLPEEGLKFMVYLQKENIIDESGMPKERFSAEFPKEGPSILRIQQVVRGDSAAYFCASSPSDSPLHFGNGTRLTVT.

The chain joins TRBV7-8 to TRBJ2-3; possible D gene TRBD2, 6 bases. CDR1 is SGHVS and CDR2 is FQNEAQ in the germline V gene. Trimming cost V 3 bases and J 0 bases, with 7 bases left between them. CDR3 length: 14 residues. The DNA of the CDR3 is TGTGCCAGCAGCTTCGGGAGCAGCACAGATACGCAGTATTTT. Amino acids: CASSFGSSTDTQYF.

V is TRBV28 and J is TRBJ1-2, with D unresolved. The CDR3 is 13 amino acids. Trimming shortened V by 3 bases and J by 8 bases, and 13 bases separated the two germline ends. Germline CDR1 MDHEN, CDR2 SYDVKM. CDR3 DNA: TGTGCCAGCAGTTTCGGTACTTTGGGCGGCTACACCTTC. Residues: CASSFGTLGGYTF.

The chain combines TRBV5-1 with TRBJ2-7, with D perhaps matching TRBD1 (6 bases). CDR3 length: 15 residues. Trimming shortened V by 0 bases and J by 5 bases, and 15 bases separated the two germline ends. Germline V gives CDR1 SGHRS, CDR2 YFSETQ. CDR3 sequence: CASSLANRVFDEQYF. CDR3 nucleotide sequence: TGCGCCAGCAGCTTGGCTAACAGGGTATTCGACGAGCAGTACTTC.

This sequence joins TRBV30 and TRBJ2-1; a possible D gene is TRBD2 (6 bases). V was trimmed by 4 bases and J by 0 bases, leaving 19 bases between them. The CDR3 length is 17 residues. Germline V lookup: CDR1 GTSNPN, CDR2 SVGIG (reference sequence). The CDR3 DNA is TGTGCCTGGACGAAGCGGGCTAGCTTGGGCTCCTACAATGAGCAGTTCTTC. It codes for CAWTKRASLGSYNEQFF.